Here is one TCR beta chain with its context. This CDR3 has 15 amino acids. V gave up 6 bases and J gave up 2 bases; unmatched junction bases: 5. Germline V CDR1 and CDR2: PRHDT, FYEKMQ (reference sequence). This sample stems from a study of blood T cell repertoires in COVID-19. As for the study in general: Sites in the United States, Italy and Spain provided acute and convalescent COVID-19 samples. Nucleic acid was either cDNA or gDNA, and it came from T cells, B-cell-depleted T cells, or PBMCs.

In the authors' workflow: Estimation of nucleated cell counts relied on the amplification of reference gene primers. Only in-frame clones appear in the TCRdb table, and some are missing; sequencing was by immunoSEQ multiplex PCR. V, J and clone size were drawn from that table, and D and trimming were deduced from the DNA. The sample includes tens of thousands of clones, around 83% of them seen just once. The receptor was isolated from a human donor with acute or convalescent COVID-19. The donor label of this sample is uncertain. The sequencing sample was made of peripheral blood. V and J are TRBV13 and TRBJ2-1; TRBD1 aligns across 9 bases. The CDR3, as DNA: TGTGCCAGCAGTCATACAGGGGGCGCCTACAATGAGCAGTTCTTC. This codes for CASSHTGGAYNEQFF.